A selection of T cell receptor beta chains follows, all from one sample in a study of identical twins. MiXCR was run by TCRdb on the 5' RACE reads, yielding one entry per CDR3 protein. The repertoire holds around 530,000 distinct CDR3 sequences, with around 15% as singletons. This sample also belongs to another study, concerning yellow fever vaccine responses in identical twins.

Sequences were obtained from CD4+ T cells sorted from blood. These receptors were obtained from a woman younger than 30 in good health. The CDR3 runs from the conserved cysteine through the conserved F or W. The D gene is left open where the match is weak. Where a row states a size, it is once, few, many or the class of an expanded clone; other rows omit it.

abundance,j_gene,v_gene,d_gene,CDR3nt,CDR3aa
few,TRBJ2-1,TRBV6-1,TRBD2,TGTGCCAGCAGTGAAGTCCGACTAGCCGGTGAGCAGTTCTTC,CASSEVRLAGEQFF
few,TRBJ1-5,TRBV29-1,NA,TGCAGCGTTGTTTGGGGGATGAGCAATCAGCCCCAGCATTTT,CSVVWGMSNQPQHF
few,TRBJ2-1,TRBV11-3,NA,TGTGCCAGCAGCTTAAATGTTTTGGAGCAGTTCTTC,CASSLNVLEQFF
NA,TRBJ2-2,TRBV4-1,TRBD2,TGCGCCAGCAGCCAAGTCGGCGGGAGGATCGGGGAGCTGTTTTTT,CASSQVGGRIGELFF
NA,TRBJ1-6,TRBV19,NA,TGTGCCAGTAGGGGGAATTCACCCCTCCACTTT,CASRGNSPLHF
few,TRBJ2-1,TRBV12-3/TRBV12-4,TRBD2,TGTGCCAGCAGTTTGTCGGGGGGAGGGGAGCAGTTCTTC,CASSLSGGGEQFF
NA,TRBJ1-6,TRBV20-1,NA,TGCAGTGCGGGGAACAGGGAGAGCTCCTATAATTCACCCCTCCACTTT,CSAGNRESSYNSPLHF
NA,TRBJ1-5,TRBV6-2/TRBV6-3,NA,TGTGCCAGCAGTAAGGAGTTCGGCAATCAGCCCCAGCATTTT,CASSKEFGNQPQHF
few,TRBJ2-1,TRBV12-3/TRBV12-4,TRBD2,TGTGCCAGCAGTTTCCTAGGGACTAGCGGGGCGGGAAGTGAGCAGTTCTTC,CASSFLGTSGAGSEQFF
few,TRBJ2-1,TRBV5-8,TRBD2,TGTGCCAGCAGCTTGACTGGACTAGGGACCTACAATGAGCAGTTCTTC,CASSLTGLGTYNEQFF
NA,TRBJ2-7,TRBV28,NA,TGTGCCAGCAGCTTCTCGGGTAGCGGGCAGTACTTC,CASSFSGSGQYF
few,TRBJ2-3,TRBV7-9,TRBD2,TGTGCCAGCAGCTTATTAATCGGGACTAGCGGCGCAGATACGCAGTATTTT,CASSLLIGTSGADTQYF
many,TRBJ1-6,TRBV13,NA,TGTGCCAGCAGCTCAGTGAATTCACCCCTCCACTTT,CASSSVNSPLHF
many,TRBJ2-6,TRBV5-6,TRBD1,TGTGCCAGCAGCTTGCACCAGGGACAGTTCTCTGGGGCCAACGTCCTGACTTTC,CASSLHQGQFSGANVLTF
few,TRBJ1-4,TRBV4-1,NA,TGCGCCAGCAGCTGGAGCAGCCTGGAAAAACTGTTTTTT,CASSWSSLEKLFF
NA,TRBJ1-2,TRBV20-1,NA,TGCAGTGCTAGAGATCTATTGCCCTATGGCTACACCTTC,CSARDLLPYGYTF
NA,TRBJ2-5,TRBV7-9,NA,TGTGCCAGCAGCCCCCAAAGTGGGATCAAAGAGACCCAGTACTTC,CASSPQSGIKETQYF
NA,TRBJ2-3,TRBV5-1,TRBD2,TGCGCCAGCAGCTTAGGGACTAGCGGGAGCGGGGATACGCAGTATTTT,CASSLGTSGSGDTQYF
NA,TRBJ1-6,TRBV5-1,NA,TGCGCCAGCAGCTCGAGAGGAGACATACATGCCAATTCACCCCTCCACTTT,CASSSRGDIHANSPLHF
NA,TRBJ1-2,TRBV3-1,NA,TGTGCCAGCAGCGCCTCGGAGATTGGCTACACCTTC,CASSASEIGYTF
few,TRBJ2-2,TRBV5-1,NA,TGCGCCAGCAGCGCGGGACAGCCGAACACCGGGGAGCTGTTTTTT,CASSAGQPNTGELFF
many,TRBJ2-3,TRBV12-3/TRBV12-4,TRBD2,TGTGCCAGCAGTGGGGCTAGCGGGAGTAACTACGCGTATTTT,CASSGASGSNYAYF
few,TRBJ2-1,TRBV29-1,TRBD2,TGCAGCGTTGTAGCGGGGGGGCCCGATTGGCAACAATATGAGCAGTTCTTC,CSVVAGGPDWQQYEQFF
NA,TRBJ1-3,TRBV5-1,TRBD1,TGCGCCAGCAGCCAACGACAGGGATCCGACTCTGGAAACACCATATATTTT,CASSQRQGSDSGNTIYF
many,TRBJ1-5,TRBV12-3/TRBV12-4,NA,TGTGCCAGCGGCGGCACCATAATCGGCAATCAGCCCCAGCATTTT,CASGGTIIGNQPQHF
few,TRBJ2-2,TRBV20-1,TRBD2,TGCAGTGCTAGACTAGCGGGATACACCGGGGAGCTGTTTTTT,CSARLAGYTGELFF
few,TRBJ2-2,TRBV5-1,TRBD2,TGCGCCAGCAGCGCATCACCCGGGACTACAGCCGGGGAGCTGTTTTTT,CASSASPGTTAGELFF
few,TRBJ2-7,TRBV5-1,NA,TGCGCCAGCAGCGCGGGACGGTTCTACGAGCAGTACTTC,CASSAGRFYEQYF
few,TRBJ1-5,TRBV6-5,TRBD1,TGTGCCAGCAGTTACTCGGACAGGGACAGACAGCCCCAGCATTTT,CASSYSDRDRQPQHF
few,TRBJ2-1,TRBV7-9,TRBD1,TGTGCCAGCAGCTTCCACGGGACAGTCGACAATGAGCAGTTCTTC,CASSFHGTVDNEQFF
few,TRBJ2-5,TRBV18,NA,TGTGCCAGCTCACCACCGGGGGCAGAGACCCAGTACTTC,CASSPPGAETQYF
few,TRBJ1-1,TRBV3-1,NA,TGTGCCAGCAGCCAAGCTCCGCCAAACACTGAAGCTTTCTTT,CASSQAPPNTEAFF
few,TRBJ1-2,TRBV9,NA,TGTGCCAGCAGCGCTCAAACGACGATACAGGCAGGCTATGGCTACACCTTC,CASSAQTTIQAGYGYTF
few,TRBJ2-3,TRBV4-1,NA,TGCGCCAGCAGCATTCGGGACACGCGGAAAGATACGCAGTATTTT,CASSIRDTRKDTQYF
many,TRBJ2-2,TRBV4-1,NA,TGCGCCAGCAGCCAGGACAGCACCGGGGAGCTGTTTTTT,CASSQDSTGELFF
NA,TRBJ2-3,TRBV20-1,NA,TGCAGTGCTAGGCCTTTTTTTGGTACGCAGTATTTT,CSARPFFGTQYF
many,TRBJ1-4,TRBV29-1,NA,TGCAGCGTTGCCGAGGGGGTTAATGAAAAACTGTTTTTT,CSVAEGVNEKLFF
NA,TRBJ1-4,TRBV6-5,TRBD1,TGTGCCAGCAGCCGGGACAGGTTAAAACTGTTTTTT,CASSRDRLKLFF
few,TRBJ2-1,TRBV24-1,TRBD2,TGTGCCACCAGTGACGAACTAGCGGAAAGGAGGAATGAGCAGTTCTTC,CATSDELAERRNEQFF
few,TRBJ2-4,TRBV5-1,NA,TGCGCCAGCAGCTTTGCGGGTTCCAAAAACATTCAGTACTTC,CASSFAGSKNIQYF
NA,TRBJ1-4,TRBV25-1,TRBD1,TGTGCCAGCAGTGGTATACAGGGGACAACTAATGAAAAACTGTTTTTT,CASSGIQGTTNEKLFF
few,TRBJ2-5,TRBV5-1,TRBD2,TGCGCCAGCAGCCCGGGGGGTAGCGGGAACCAAGAGACCCAGTACTTC,CASSPGGSGNQETQYF
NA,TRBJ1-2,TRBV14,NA,TGTGCCAGCAGCCCACTCCACGCTAGCAACTATGGCTACACCTTC,CASSPLHASNYGYTF
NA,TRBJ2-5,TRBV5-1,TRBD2,TGCGCCAGCAGCACGGGAGGGCAAGAGACCCAGTACTTC,CASSTGGQETQYF
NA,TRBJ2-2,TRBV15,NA,TGTGCCACCAGAGACTTGGGGAGAATCACCGGGGAGCTGTTTTTT,CATRDLGRITGELFF
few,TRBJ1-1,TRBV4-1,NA,TGCGCCAGCAGCCAAGATGGGATGAACACTGAAGCTTTCTTT,CASSQDGMNTEAFF
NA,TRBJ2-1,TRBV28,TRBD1,TGTGCCAGCAGCCCAGACAGGGGTTATCCGTTCTTC,CASSPDRGYPFF
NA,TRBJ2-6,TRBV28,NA,TGTGCCAGCAGTTTTTTTGGCAGGATAGGCTCTGGGGCCAACGTCCTGACTTTC,CASSFFGRIGSGANVLTF
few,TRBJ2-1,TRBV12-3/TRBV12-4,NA,TGTGCCAGCAGTTTAGGCACCCCCCGGTACAATGAGCAGTTCTTC,CASSLGTPRYNEQFF
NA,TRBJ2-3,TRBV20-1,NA,TGCAGTGGCGGCAGGGCGGGAGATACGCAGTATTTT,CSGGRAGDTQYF
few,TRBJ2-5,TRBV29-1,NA,TGCAGCGTTGGTTCCCCAGTGGGAGAGACCCAGTACTTC,CSVGSPVGETQYF
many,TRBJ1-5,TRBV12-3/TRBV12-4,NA,TGTGCCAGCAGTTTAGCGTCAGCGGGCTCTCAGCCCCAGCATTTT,CASSLASAGSQPQHF
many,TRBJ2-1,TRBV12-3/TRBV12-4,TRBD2,TGTGCCAGCAGCTATGGGACTAGCGGGAGCTCCTACAATGAGCAGTTCTTC,CASSYGTSGSSYNEQFF